A single sample is the source of the 29 T cell receptor beta chains below, sequenced in a study of blood T cell repertoires in COVID-19. Only in-frame clones appear in the TCRdb table, and some are missing; sequencing was by immunoSEQ multiplex PCR. The table lists roughly 4,800 clones, approximately 88% of them singletons. Sequenced: peripheral blood. These receptors all come from a man between 65 and 80 years old with COVID-19, enrolled during active disease.

The genes are TRBV7-6 and TRBJ2-2; 9 bases are a match to TRBD2. The V gene's germline CDR1 is SGHVS and CDR2 FNYEAQ. V lost 8 bases, J lost 7 bases, and 5 bases stayed unmatched. The CDR3 is made up of 13 amino acids. DNA for the CDR3: TGTGCCAGCCGGCTAGCGGGGAACGGGGAGCTGTTTTTT. Its protein product is CASRLAGNGELFF.

J is TRBJ1-2 and V is TRBV4-1; TRBD1 might be the D (5 bases). V was pared by 2 bases and J by 7 bases, with 11 bases between. This CDR3 contains 13 residues. Germline CDR1 reads MGHRA; CDR2 reads YSYEKL. This chain's CDR3 is CASSQIGGVGYTF. The CDR3 nucleotides are TGCGCCAGCAGCCAAATTGGGGGGGTTGGCTACACCTTC.

The genes are TRBV29-1 and TRBJ2-1; 8 bases map to TRBD1. The CDR3 consists of 12 residues. Germline V gene lookup returns CDR1 SQVTM and CDR2 ANQGSEA. CDR3 sequence reads: CGWTGLGNEQFF. The CDR3 coding sequence is TGCGGATGGACAGGGCTGGGGAATGAGCAGTTCTTC.

The chain has TRBV7-9 and TRBJ1-2, with 8 bases lining up with TRBD1. Trimming removed 4 bases from V and 4 bases from J; junction bases left unmatched: 5. This CDR3 has 14 residues. Germline V gives CDR1 SEHNR, CDR2 FQNEAQ (reference sequence). CDR3 sequence: CASSSGQGSYGYTF. The DNA of the CDR3 is TGTGCCAGCAGCTCTGGACAGGGTAGCTATGGCTACACCTTC.

In its sample, this clone was seen a few times. The V and J genes are TRBV7-9 and TRBJ1-2, with 7 nucleotides matching TRBD1. The CDR3 sequence is 14 residues long. Germline loops: CDR1 SEHNR, CDR2 FQNEAQ (reference sequence). After removal of 4 bases from V and 3 bases from J, the junction contained 5 bases not matched to a gene. The CDR3 spells CASSWDSGYYGYTF. In nucleotides, the CDR3 is TGTGCCAGCAGCTGGGACAGTGGATACTATGGCTACACCTTC.

This chain links TRBV10-1 with TRBJ2-1; D call uncertain. V was trimmed by 6 bases and J by 3 bases, leaving 15 bases between them. Germline values: CDR1 WNHNN, CDR2 SYGVQD (reference sequence). The CDR3 is 15 residues long. CDR3 DNA sequence: TGCGCCAGCAGAGTACTGTTTAATCTCTACAATGAGCAGTTCTTC. Its translation is CASRVLFNLYNEQFF.

This clone was seen only a few times. The rearrangement links TRBV6-6 to TRBJ2-2; 10 nucleotides line up with TRBD1. This CDR3 spans 16 amino acids. Trimming at V came to 5 bases and at J to 4 bases, leaving 7 bases not matched to a gene. CDR1 MNHNY and CDR2 SVGAGI come from the germline V gene (reference sequence). CDR3 sequence: CASSRGQGSSTGELFF. In DNA form, the CDR3 reads TGTGCCAGCAGTAGGGGACAGGGGTCGAGCACCGGGGAGCTGTTTTTT.

V is TRBV2 and J is TRBJ2-1; TRBD2 matches 14 bases. The CDR3 runs 15 residues. Trimming removed 7 bases from V and 9 bases from J; junction bases left unmatched: 8. Germline V CDR1 and CDR2: SNHLY, FYNNEI. In DNA form, the CDR3 reads TGTGCCAGCATTCCGGGACTAGCGGGAGTTAGTGAGCAGTTCTTC. Its protein is CASIPGLAGVSEQFF. Combining the CDR3 with reference TRBV2 and TRBJ2-1 gives the whole variable domain EPEVTQTPSHQVTQMGQEVILRCVPISNHLYFYWYRQILGQKVEFLVSFYNNEISEKSEIFDDQFSVERPDGSNFTLKIRSTKLEDSAMYFCASIPGLAGVSEQFFGPGTRLTVL.

V and J are TRBV6-5 and TRBJ1-5, with D perhaps matching TRBD1 (5 bases). The CDR3 has 15 amino acids. Germline CDR1 is MNHEY and CDR2 is SVGAGI. Trimming took 1 base from V and 6 from J, leaving 13 bases between them. DNA for the CDR3: TGTGCCAGCAGTTACTATTCAGGGCCGGGTCAGCCCCAGCATTTT. Translating gives CASSYYSGPGQPQHF.

This clone has a handful of counts. The J gene is TRBJ1-6, the V gene TRBV5-4; 11 bases align to TRBD1. Germline CDR1 and CDR2: SGHNT and YYREEE (reference sequence). CDR3 length equals 14 residues. The V segment lost 5 bases and the J segment 7 bases; nucleotides outside the gene matches: 2. Here the CDR3 DNA reads TGTGCCAGCAGGGGGACAGGGGGGAATTCACCCCTCCACTTT. As protein: CASRGTGGNSPLHF.

The chain's CDR3 is CASSQDPGGLPDTQYF. DNA of the CDR3: TGCGCCAGCAGCCAAGATCCGGGGGGGCTGCCAGATACGCAGTATTTT. This chain connects TRBV4-1 to TRBJ2-3, with TRBD2 identical over 8 bases. Losses at the gene ends were 0 bases for V and 4 bases for J; bases not matched to a gene: 6. Germline V CDR1 and CDR2: MGHRA, YSYEKL. CDR3 length: 16 amino acids.

This chain uses TRBV18 with TRBJ1-1; possible D gene TRBD1, 6 bases. CDR3 size: 14 residues. The germline CDR1 and CDR2 sequences are KGHSH and LQKENI. With 5 bases removed from V and 1 base from J, the gap between germline ends came to 11 bases. The CDR3 loop is CASSSGTKNTEAFF. Here the CDR3 DNA reads TGTGCCAGCTCAAGCGGGACAAAGAACACTGAAGCTTTCTTT. Variable domain in full (rest from reference TRBV18 and TRBJ1-1): NAGVMQNPRHLVRRRGQEARLRCSPMKGHSHVYWYRQLPEEGLKFMVYLQKENIIDESGMPKERFSAEFPKEGPSILRIQQVVRGDSAAYFCASSSGTKNTEAFFGQGTRLTVV.

This sequence joins TRBV6-5 and TRBJ1-5, with D uncertain. The CDR3 covers 12 residues. Germline CDR1 is MNHEY and CDR2 is SVGAGI. Trimming cost V 8 bases and J 0 bases, with 5 bases left between them. CDR3: CASRGSNQPQHF. CDR3 bases: TGTGCCAGCCGAGGTAGCAATCAGCCCCAGCATTTT.

The gene calls are TRBV5-1 and TRBJ1-2, with D possibly matching TRBD1 (6 bases). CDR1 is SGHRS and CDR2 is YFSETQ in the germline V gene. V was cut by 2 bases and J by 4 bases, with 18 bases left in between. This CDR3 comprises 16 residues. CDR3 in amino acids: CASSFRDNLPPYGYTF. The CDR3 DNA sequence: TGCGCCAGCAGCTTCCGGGACAACCTACCCCCCTATGGCTACACCTTC.

This chain joins TRBV30 and TRBJ2-1; TRBD2 agrees at 9 bases. The trim removed 8 bases at V and 6 bases at J, leaving 11 bases unmatched. Germline V CDR1 and CDR2: GTSNPN, SVGIG (reference sequence). The CDR3 spans 14 residues. CDR3 nucleotide sequence: TGTGCCGCCTGGCAAGCGGGGGGCCTCAATGAGCAGTTCTTC. This encodes CAAWQAGGLNEQFF.

V and J are TRBV29-1 and TRBJ1-5; 10 nucleotides line up with TRBD1. Germline V lookup: CDR1 SQVTM, CDR2 ANQGSEA. The CDR3 totals 14 residues. The ends lost 7 bases at V and 3 bases at J; junction bases unmatched: 6. CDR3 DNA sequence: TGCAGCGCTTCGACAGGGGGCTACAATCAGCCCCAGCATTTT. Translating it yields CSASTGGYNQPQHF. The variable domain in full, with the rest retrieved from reference TRBV29-1 and TRBJ1-5, is SAVISQKPSRDICQRGTSLTIQCQVDSQVTMMFWYRQQPGQSLTLIATANQGSEATYESGFVIDKFPISRPNLTFSTLTVSNMSPEDSSIYLCSASTGGYNQPQHFGDGTRLSIL.

This chain's CDR3 is CASSLFVGEANEKLFF. In DNA, the CDR3 is TGTGCCAGCAGCTTGTTCGTCGGGGAGGCTAATGAAAAACTGTTTTTT. The chain joins TRBV5-8 to TRBJ1-4; unclear D gene. This CDR3 spans 16 amino acids. The V end was cut by 1 base, the J end by 3 bases, with 13 bases between. From germline, CDR1 is SGHTS and CDR2 YDEGEE.

The V call is TRBV7-9, the J call TRBJ2-1; the match to TRBD2 covers 8 bases. The CDR3 extends over 15 amino acids. The germline CDR1 and CDR2 sequences are SEHNR and FQNEAQ (reference sequence). V dropped 4 bases and J dropped 5; count of bases not matched to a gene: 7. CDR3 amino acids: CASSSRGGANNEQFF. CDR3 sequence (DNA): TGTGCCAGCAGCTCCCGGGGGGGGGCCAACAATGAGCAGTTCTTC.

This chain joins TRBV28 and TRBJ2-2; 9 bases are a match to TRBD1. The length of the CDR3 is 15 residues. CDR1 and CDR2 from the germline V gene are MDHEN and SYDVKM. V was clipped by 5 bases and J by 1 base; unmatched bases: 2. The CDR3 is CASSGQGLNTGELFF. In DNA, the CDR3 is TGTGCCAGCAGTGGACAGGGGTTGAACACCGGGGAGCTGTTTTTT.

This chain connects TRBV18 to TRBJ2-7, with 8 nucleotides matching TRBD1. V lost 5 bases to trimming and J lost 3 bases; unmatched junction nucleotides: 3. In germline, CDR1 is KGHSH, CDR2 LQKENI. This CDR3 is built from 13 residues. As DNA, the CDR3 is TGTGCCAGCTCATCCACAGGGGGCTACGAGCAGTACTTC. Translation gives CASSSTGGYEQYF.

The CDR3 here is CASSLLTGNGQYF. The CDR3 nucleotides are TGTGCCAGCAGTCTCCTGACAGGGAATGGGCAGTACTTC. The chain combines TRBV27 with TRBJ2-7; 7 positions agree with TRBD1. Germline loops: CDR1 MNHEY, CDR2 SMNVEV (reference sequence). CDR3 length equals 13 residues. Losses at the gene ends were 5 bases for V and 9 bases for J; bases not matched to a gene: 10.

The V and J genes are TRBV6-5 and TRBJ2-7; TRBD2 aligns across 7 bases. V shed 0 bases and J 3 bases; nucleotides not matched to a gene: 5. The CDR3 consists of 15 residues. The germline V gene has CDR1 MNHEY and CDR2 SVGAGI. CDR3: CASSYSGGSGYEQYF. The CDR3 region has the DNA TGTGCCAGCAGTTACTCTGGCGGGAGTGGCTACGAGCAGTACTTC.

V and J are TRBV24-1 and TRBJ2-5, with D possibly TRBD1 on 5 matching bases. The CDR3 is 13 amino acids. Trimming left V 5 bases short and J 5 bases short, with 11 bases between. In germline, CDR1 is KGHDR, CDR2 SFDVKD. CDR3 DNA: TGTGCCACCAGTGGGGGCTCTTCGGAGACCCAGTACTTC. This translates into CATSGGSSETQYF.

V usage is TRBV18 and J usage is TRBJ1-2; TRBD1 aligns across 10 bases. Per the germline V gene, CDR1 is KGHSH and CDR2 is LQKENI. The V and J ends lost 0 bases and 6 bases, in that order; junction bases with no gene match: 10. The CDR3 contains 17 residues. This chain's CDR3 is CASSPPTGRQGADGYTF. In nucleotides, the CDR3 is TGTGCCAGCTCACCACCGACCGGGAGACAGGGGGCGGATGGCTACACCTTC.

This clone occurred a few times. The V call is TRBV27, the J call TRBJ2-7, with 10 positions matching TRBD2. V lost 1 base to trimming and J lost 6 bases; unmatched junction nucleotides: 6. The germline gives CDR1 MNHEY, CDR2 SMNVEV (reference sequence). The CDR3 extends over 15 amino acids. The CDR3 DNA reads TGTGCCAGCAGTTTATTTCCTAGCGGGAGAAGCGAGCAGTACTTC. Its protein is CASSLFPSGRSEQYF.

The CDR3 sequence: CAWSGGLAGNVDTQYF. CDR3 nucleotide sequence: TGTGCCTGGAGTGGGGGATTGGCGGGGAATGTAGATACGCAGTATTTT. J is TRBJ2-3 and V is TRBV30; D might be TRBD2 (6 bases). The CDR3 loop spans 16 amino acids. Germline V CDR1 and CDR2: GTSNPN, SVGIG (reference sequence). The V end lost 1 base, the J end lost 5 bases, and 19 bases lay between the germline ends.

The V and J genes are TRBV18 and TRBJ2-5; D might be TRBD2 (5 bases). Germline values: CDR1 KGHSH, CDR2 LQKENI. The length of the CDR3 is 13 residues. The germline V and J ends were trimmed by 2 bases and 1 base, with 5 bases remaining between them. As DNA, the CDR3 is TGTGCCAGCTCACCAGGAGGCCAAGAGACCCAGTACTTC. Its protein product is CASSPGGQETQYF.

The CDR3 nucleotides read TGTGCCAGCAGCTCCAGGGGACTAGCCCAGCCCCAGCATTTT. Its translation is CASSSRGLAQPQHF. The genes are TRBV5-6 and TRBJ1-5, with D tentatively TRBD1 (6 bases). The germline V gene has CDR1 SGHDT and CDR2 YYEEEE. V shed 3 bases and J shed 7 bases, with 14 bases lying between them. This CDR3 spans 14 amino acids.

The rearrangement links TRBV5-1 to TRBJ2-1; maybe TRBD2 (6 bases). Trimming shortened V by 1 base and J by 2 bases, and 10 bases separated the two germline ends. CDR3 length: 15 amino acids. Germline CDR1 SGHRS, CDR2 YFSETQ. CDR3 coding DNA: TGCGCCAGCAGCTTGACGGGAGCCACCTACAATGAGCAGTTCTTC. Translating it yields CASSLTGATYNEQFF.